This entry features one TCR beta chain sequence. Its antigen is currently unknown. TCRdb reanalysed the 5' RACE reads using MiXCR and keeps one entry per CDR3 protein. The sample includes around 490,000 distinct CDR3 sequences, 13% to 15% of them seen just once. The CDR3 length is 14 residues. Trimming cost V 8 bases and J 3 bases, with 14 bases left between them. The data were taken from a study of identical twins. Findings of the study overall: Conclusions were drawn cross-sectionally by statistical analysis, without following the same donors.

The same data also contributed to another study, on yellow fever vaccine responses in identical twins.

The sample taken for sequencing was CD4+ T cells sorted from blood. This chain joins TRBV12-3 or TRBV12-4 and TRBJ2-1, with unresolved D. This clonotype was sampled from a woman younger than 30 in good health. The chain's CDR3 is CASAWVELYNEQFF. CDR3 coding DNA: TGTGCCAGCGCGTGGGTGGAGCTCTACAATGAGCAGTTCTTC.